The 28 T cell receptor beta chains in this list originate from one sample, sequenced in a study of T cell clonotyping in hematopoietic cell transplantation. Produced via immunoSEQ multiplex PCR; TCRdb's table is partial and in-frame only. The sample has approximately 11,000 clones, about 91% seen once. The sample was peripheral blood mononuclear cells. The receptor set was obtained from a woman aged 45-65 years in good health. Some clones in this sample may be carry-over from other donors' samples.

DNA of the CDR3: TGTGCCAGCAGCCCTAGGGCAGGGGGCCGAAATGGGTATGGCTACACCTTC. This gives the protein CASSPRAGGRNGYGYTF. The chain joins TRBV7-2 to TRBJ1-2; 8 nucleotides line up with TRBD1. Germline CDR1 is SGHTA and CDR2 is FQGNSA. J gave up 5 bases and V 5 bases, and 16 bases lay outside the gene matches. The CDR3 contains 17 residues. The full variable domain, rest sourced from reference TRBV7-2 and TRBJ1-2, is GAGVSQSPSNKVTEKGKDVELRCDPISGHTALYWYRQSLGQGLEFLIYFQGNSAPDKSGLPSDRFSAERTGGSVSTLTIQRTQQEDSAVYLCASSPRAGGRNGYGYTFGSGTRLTVV.

The chain couples TRBV25-1 to TRBJ2-7, with a tentative D call TRBD2 (6 bases). The CDR3 covers 13 residues. V was cut by 7 bases and J by 2 bases, with 12 bases left in between. In germline, CDR1 is MGHDK, CDR2 SYGVNS. The CDR3 sequence: CASTAGLTYEQYF. The CDR3 bases are TGTGCCAGCACCGCGGGACTCACCTACGAGCAGTACTTC.

The chain combines TRBV7-6 with TRBJ2-7; tentative D call: TRBD1 (6 bases). The V and J ends lost 5 bases and 4 bases respectively, with 12 bases between them. This CDR3 has 13 residues. Germline V CDR1 and CDR2: SGHVS, FNYEAQ. CDR3 amino acids: CASSQTTGYEQYF. In nucleotides, the CDR3 is TGTGCCAGCAGCCAAACCACAGGGTACGAGCAGTACTTC. The full variable domain, with the rest looked up from reference TRBV7-6 and TRBJ2-7, is GAGVSQSPRYKVTKRGQDVALRCDPISGHVSLYWYRQALGQGPEFLTYFNYEAQQDKSGLPNDRFSAERPEGSISTLTIQRTEQRDSAMYRCASSQTTGYEQYFGPGTRLTVT.

The V call is TRBV7-6, the J call TRBJ2-7; TRBD1 is a possible D gene (5 bases). V lost 1 base and J 7 bases, leaving 17 bases between the germline ends. Germline assignment: CDR1 SGHVS and CDR2 FNYEAQ. CDR3 length: 15 amino acids. The CDR3 sequence is CASSLGQPSSGEQYF. The DNA for the CDR3 is TGTGCCAGCAGCTTAGGACAGCCGAGCTCCGGTGAGCAGTACTTC. The full variable domain, with the rest looked up from reference TRBV7-6 and TRBJ2-7, is GAGVSQSPRYKVTKRGQDVALRCDPISGHVSLYWYRQALGQGPEFLTYFNYEAQQDKSGLPNDRFSAERPEGSISTLTIQRTEQRDSAMYRCASSLGQPSSGEQYFGPGTRLTVT.

V usage is TRBV2 and J usage is TRBJ1-5; 7 nucleotides line up with TRBD1. J gave up 2 bases and V 5 bases, and 3 bases lay outside the gene matches. Germline V gene sequence: CDR1 SNHLY, CDR2 FYNNEI. This CDR3 is built from 14 residues. CDR3 sequence: CASSPGQRNQPQHF. The DNA for the CDR3 is TGTGCCAGCAGTCCGGGACAGCGCAATCAGCCCCAGCATTTT.

This chain connects TRBV7-6 to TRBJ2-1, with D perhaps matching TRBD2 (7 bases). V gave up 0 bases and J gave up 8 bases, with 14 bases separating them. This CDR3 is 15 amino acids long. Germline-derived CDR1 and CDR2 are SGHVS and FNYEAQ. The CDR3 DNA reads as TGTGCCAGCAGCTTAGCCCCGGGGGGCCGAGATGAGCAGTTCTTC. Translation: CASSLAPGGRDEQFF.

CDR3 in DNA: TGCAGCGTTAGGACTTACCGCACTGAAGCTTTCTTT. Its protein product is CSVRTYRTEAFF. The rearrangement uses TRBV29-1 and TRBJ1-1, with D unresolved. Trimming pared 5 bases from V and 4 bases from J, leaving 11 bases between. CDR1 and CDR2 (germline): SQVTM, ANQGSEA. The CDR3 length is 12 residues.

This clone was recorded a few times. The gene calls are TRBV5-1 and TRBJ2-7, with 9 bases identical to TRBD1. J gave up 0 bases and V 4 bases, and 5 bases lay outside the gene matches. CDR1 is SGHRS and CDR2 is YFSETQ in the germline V gene. The CDR3 sequence is 15 residues long. The CDR3 DNA reads TGCGCCAGCAGCCTGGGGACAGGGAGCTCCTACGAGCAGTACTTC. Protein sequence: CASSLGTGSSYEQYF.

The chain links TRBV11-2 to TRBJ2-1, with a possible D match to TRBD1 (5 bases). Germline V gives CDR1 SGHAT, CDR2 FQNNGV. V lost 5 bases and J lost 5, with 10 bases in between. The CDR3 consists of 13 residues. In DNA form, the CDR3 reads TGTGCCAGCAGCCCTAGGGGCAACAATGAGCAGTTCTTC. It translates to CASSPRGNNEQFF.

V gene TRBV2 combines with J gene TRBJ2-7, with 8 bases that match TRBD1. Germline CDR1 SNHLY, CDR2 FYNNEI. This CDR3 region has 14 residues. V lost 7 bases to trimming and J lost 2 bases; unmatched junction nucleotides: 7. CDR3 sequence (DNA): TGTGCCAGCACCGACAGGGGCCGAACCTACGAGCAGTACTTC. It encodes CASTDRGRTYEQYF.

The V and J genes are TRBV4-3 and TRBJ2-5, with D hard to call. The V gene lost 0 bases and the J gene lost 4 bases, with 6 bases spanning the gap. Germline-derived CDR1 and CDR2 are LGHNA and YSLEER. The CDR3 extends over 13 amino acids. CDR3 in DNA: TGCGCCAGCAGCCAAGAATTACGAGAGACCCAGTACTTC. Translated, it gives CASSQELRETQYF.

This rearrangement joins TRBV4-2 to TRBJ1-6; 8 bases match TRBD1. V lost 8 bases to trimming and J lost 7 bases; unmatched junction nucleotides: 10. CDR3 length: 15 amino acids. Germline V gives CDR1 LGHNA, CDR2 YNFKEQ. The CDR3 here is CASCELDRVNSPLHF. CDR3 coding DNA: TGTGCCAGCTGCGAATTGGACAGGGTGAATTCACCCCTCCACTTT.

In its sample, this clone was seen once. J is TRBJ1-1 and V is TRBV4-1; D remains unclear. Germline values: CDR1 MGHRA, CDR2 YSYEKL. V dropped 5 bases and J dropped 0 bases, with 19 bases sitting between them. This CDR3 spans 17 amino acids. In DNA, the CDR3 is TGCGCCAGCAGCTGGCAGGCCCTGAGAAGAATGAACACTGAAGCTTTCTTT. Translating gives CASSWQALRRMNTEAFF.

The chain is built from TRBV9 and TRBJ1-1; 9 bases fit TRBD1. The J segment lost 3 bases and the V segment lost 2 bases, leaving 2 bases of the junction unmatched. Looked up from germline, CDR1 is SGDLS and CDR2 is YYNGEE. The CDR3 covers 14 residues. The CDR3 DNA is TGTGCCAGCAGCGTGGACAGGGGTGACACTGAAGCTTTCTTT. Translation: CASSVDRGDTEAFF. Variable domain in full (rest from reference TRBV9 and TRBJ1-1): DSGVTQTPKHLITATGQRVTLRCSPRSGDLSVYWYQQSLDQGLQFLIQYYNGEERAKGNILERFSAQQFPDLHSELNLSSLELGDSALYFCASSVDRGDTEAFFGQGTRLTVV.

The DNA for the CDR3 is TGTGCCAGCAGCCAAGATGACCAGAGCTCCTATAATTCACCCCTCCACTTT. Its protein product is CASSQDDQSSYNSPLHF. The chain uses TRBV4-2 and TRBJ1-6; no clear D gene. V lost 0 bases and J 0 bases, leaving 9 bases between the germline ends. The CDR3 length is 17 residues. Per germline, CDR1 LGHNA and CDR2 YNFKEQ.

The chain links TRBV2 to TRBJ1-5; TRBD1 might be the D (5 bases). V lost 2 bases and J lost 3, with 11 bases in between. Per germline, CDR1 SNHLY and CDR2 FYNNEI. The CDR3 consists of 15 residues. In nucleotides, the CDR3 is TGTGCCAGCAGTGAACAGGGCCTCTCCAATCAGCCCCAGCATTTT. Encoded protein: CASSEQGLSNQPQHF.

The gene calls are TRBV9 and TRBJ2-3, with TRBD1 matching 10 bases. This CDR3 has 17 residues. Germline V lookup: CDR1 SGDLS, CDR2 YYNGEE. Trimming removed 0 bases from V and 6 bases from J; junction bases left unmatched: 10. DNA for the CDR3: TGTGCCAGCAGCGTAGGCGGGACAGGGGTCTTGGTGGATACGCAGTATTTT. Protein: CASSVGGTGVLVDTQYF.

The chain carries TRBV7-9 and TRBJ1-4; TRBD1 matches at 7 bases. CDR3 length: 15 residues. The germline gives CDR1 SEHNR, CDR2 FQNEAQ (reference sequence). Germline trimming cut 2 bases from V and 7 bases from J; bases unmatched to any gene: 7. CDR3 sequence: CASSLTWDSPEKLFF. The CDR3 DNA reads as TGTGCCAGCAGCTTAACTTGGGACAGCCCTGAAAAACTGTTTTTT. The full variable domain, rest sourced from reference TRBV7-9 and TRBJ1-4, is DTGVSQNPRHKITKRGQNVTFRCDPISEHNRLYWYRQTLGQGPEFLTYFQNEAQLEKSRLLSDRFSAERPKGSFSTLEIQRTEQGDSAMYLCASSLTWDSPEKLFFGSGTQLSVL.

This rearrangement joins TRBV4-3 to TRBJ1-3; D is unresolved. Trimming cost V 2 bases and J 1 base, with 12 bases left between them. CDR1 and CDR2 from the germline V gene are LGHNA and YSLEER. This CDR3 is 16 amino acids long. The CDR3 sequence is CASSQSAQQSGNTIYF. Written as DNA, the CDR3 is TGCGCCAGCAGCCAATCCGCACAGCAATCTGGAAACACCATATATTTT.

The J gene is TRBJ2-3, the V gene TRBV7-6, with TRBD2 matching over 7 bases. The CDR3 is made up of 14 amino acids. The junction had 1 base not matched to a gene; V was cut back by 1 base and J by 3 bases. In germline, CDR1 is SGHVS, CDR2 FNYEAQ. For the CDR3, the DNA is TGTGCCAGCAGCTTAGGGCGGGGGACAGATACGCAGTATTTT. Amino acid sequence: CASSLGRGTDTQYF. The whole variable domain, filled in from reference TRBV7-6 and TRBJ2-3, reads GAGVSQSPRYKVTKRGQDVALRCDPISGHVSLYWYRQALGQGPEFLTYFNYEAQQDKSGLPNDRFSAERPEGSISTLTIQRTEQRDSAMYRCASSLGRGTDTQYFGPGTRLTVL.

The chain has TRBV30 and TRBJ1-2, with D possibly matching TRBD1 (5 bases). This CDR3 is 15 amino acids long. Trimming took 0 bases from V and 2 from J, leaving 13 bases between them. The germline gives CDR1 GTSNPN, CDR2 SVGIG (reference sequence). The CDR3 spells CAWSVKGAPNYGYTF. CDR3 sequence (DNA): TGTGCCTGGAGTGTAAAAGGGGCGCCAAACTATGGCTACACCTTC.

CDR3 sequence (DNA): TGTGCCAGCAGTCCCCGGTTAGTGAACACTGAAGCTTTCTTT. Protein sequence: CASSPRLVNTEAFF. The rearrangement uses TRBV14 and TRBJ1-1; D ambiguous. The V gene lost 6 bases and the J gene lost 0 bases, with 11 bases spanning the gap. This CDR3 spans 14 amino acids. CDR1 is SGHDN, CDR2 FVKESK, per germline.

J is TRBJ2-7 and V is TRBV6-1, with TRBD1 as a possible D gene (5 bases). Germline V lookup: CDR1 MNHNS, CDR2 SASEGT. V was clipped by 3 bases and J by 2 bases, with 14 bases between them. This CDR3 has 15 residues. CDR3 loop: CASSDSQGFPYEQYF. CDR3 nucleotides: TGTGCCAGCAGTGACTCGCAGGGATTTCCCTACGAGCAGTACTTC.

CDR3 coding DNA: TGTGCCAGCAGTTTATGGGGGCGGGGGGGACAGGGCTTCTTC. Translating it yields CASSLWGRGGQGFF. The V and J genes are TRBV27 and TRBJ2-1; D possibly uses TRBD1 or TRBD2 (9 bases each). Germline CDR1 is MNHEY and CDR2 is SMNVEV (reference sequence). The V gene lost 1 base and the J gene lost 16 bases, with 20 bases spanning the gap. The CDR3 is 14 residues long.

The chain combines TRBV18 with TRBJ1-1; tentative D call: TRBD1 (5 bases). Trimming shortened V by 2 bases and J by 3 bases, and 7 bases separated the two germline ends. From germline, CDR1 is KGHSH and CDR2 LQKENI. The CDR3 totals 13 residues. Here the CDR3 reads CASSPGGDTEAFF. CDR3 coding DNA: TGTGCCAGCTCACCAGGGGGGGACACTGAAGCTTTCTTT.

This chain uses TRBV28 with TRBJ2-5, with D perhaps TRBD1 (6 bases). Looked up from germline, CDR1 is MDHEN and CDR2 is SYDVKM. V was pared by 6 bases and J by 1 base, with 15 bases between. The CDR3 length is 15 residues. The CDR3 nucleotides are TGTGCCAGCAGCACCCTGGGGGCCTCCCAAGAGACCCAGTACTTC. Its protein product is CASSTLGASQETQYF.

The genes are TRBV14 and TRBJ1-1, with D perhaps matching TRBD1 (5 bases). Germline CDR1 and CDR2: SGHDN and FVKESK. This CDR3 region has 17 residues. V lost 1 base to trimming and J lost 1 base, with 16 bases between them. The DNA for the CDR3 is TGTGCCAGCAGCCAAGGGGCTTTGGGGGGGAAGAACACTGAAGCTTTCTTT. Amino acids: CASSQGALGGKNTEAFF.

The V call is TRBV25-1, the J call TRBJ2-7; the D gene is possibly TRBD1 (6 bases). With 8 bases removed from V and 2 bases from J, the gap between germline ends came to 16 bases. The CDR3 is 14 residues long. Germline lookup yields CDR1 MGHDK and CDR2 SYGVNS. This CDR3 reads CASGIETGAYEQYF. The DNA for the CDR3 is TGTGCCAGCGGGATAGAGACAGGAGCCTACGAGCAGTACTTC.